The clone carrying this T cell receptor beta chain was seen only a few times. Its antigen is currently unknown. The data derive from a study of response to subunit inactivated influenza vaccine. General study points: Each seasonal influenza vaccination recruits few new T cells, the authors suggested.

CDR3 length equals 17 residues. Germline trimming cut 3 bases from V and 2 bases from J; bases unmatched to any gene: 12. A single record per CDR3 protein comes from TCRdb applying MiXCR to the RT-PCR reads. The sample holds fewer than 600,000 distinct CDR3 sequences, around 7.7% seen once. The chain has TRBV12-3 or TRBV12-4 and TRBJ2-7; 8 positions agree with TRBD1. This receptor was obtained from a man aged 45 to 75 who received an inactivated influenza vaccine. Sequenced material: PBMCs from blood, taken roughly 24 months after vaccination. CDR3 nucleotides: TGTGCCAGCAGTTTCGCCCGTTTCAGGGGGCCCACCTACGAGCAGTACTTC. This codes for CASSFARFRGPTYEQYF.